This T cell receptor beta chain was sequenced for a study of blood T cell repertoires in COVID-19. Study context: Samples came from the United States, Italy and Spain, spanning acute and convalescent COVID-19. PBMCs, B-cell-depleted T cells, or T cells were the source of the cDNA or gDNA that made up the material.

Participants were aged about 18 to 100 years from 24 US areas. Cohort allocation depended upon clinical history that participants reported. Clones were read by immunoSEQ multiplex PCR, and TCRdb kept only the in-frame ones, dropping some. The sample carries 400,000 to 450,000 clones, approximately 90% recorded once. The CDR3 consists of 14 residues. The J segment lost 3 bases and the V segment lost 1 base, leaving 3 bases of the junction unmatched. Germline V CDR1 and CDR2: SQVTM, ANQGSEA. This chain connects TRBV29-1 to TRBJ2-7; 10 nucleotides line up with TRBD2. The clonotype originates from a man younger than 40 who had recovered from COVID-19. The sequencing input was PBMCs or T cells enriched from blood (not recorded which). The CDR3, as DNA: TGCAGCGTTGAAGTTAGCGGGAGGCGCTACGAGCAGTACTTC. This encodes CSVEVSGRRYEQYF.